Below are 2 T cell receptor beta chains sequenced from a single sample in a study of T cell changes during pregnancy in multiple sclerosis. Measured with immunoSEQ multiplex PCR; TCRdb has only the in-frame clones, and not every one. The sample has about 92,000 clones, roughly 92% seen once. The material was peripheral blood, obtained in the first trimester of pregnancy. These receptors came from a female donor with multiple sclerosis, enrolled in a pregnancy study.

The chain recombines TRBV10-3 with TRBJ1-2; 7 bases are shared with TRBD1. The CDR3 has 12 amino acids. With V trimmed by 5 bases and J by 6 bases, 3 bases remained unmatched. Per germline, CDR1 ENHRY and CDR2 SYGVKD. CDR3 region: CAISRDRDGYTF. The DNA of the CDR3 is TGTGCCATCAGTCGGGACAGAGATGGCTACACCTTC.

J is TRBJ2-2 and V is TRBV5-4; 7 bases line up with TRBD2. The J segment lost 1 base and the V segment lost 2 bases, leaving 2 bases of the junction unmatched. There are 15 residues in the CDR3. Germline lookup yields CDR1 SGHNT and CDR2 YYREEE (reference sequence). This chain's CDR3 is CASSFASGNTGELFF. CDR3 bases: TGTGCCAGCAGCTTTGCTAGCGGGAACACCGGGGAGCTGTTTTTT. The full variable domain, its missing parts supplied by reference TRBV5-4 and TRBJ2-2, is ETGVTQSPTHLIKTRGQQVTLRCSSQSGHNTVSWYQQALGQGPQFIFQYYREEENGRGNFPPRFSGLQFPNYSSELNVNALELDDSALYLCASSFASGNTGELFFGEGSRLTVL.